The clone carrying this T cell receptor beta chain showed up just a few times. The data originate from a study of response to subunit inactivated influenza vaccine. V dropped 6 bases and J dropped 3; count of bases not matched to a gene: 5. Germline V CDR1 and CDR2: SGHRS, YFSETQ. CDR3 length: 14 amino acids. TCRdb called the RT-PCR reads again in MiXCR, with one record for every CDR3 protein. The sample lists about 650,000 distinct CDR3 sequences; approximately 14% were seen once. This sequence originates from a man between 45 and 60 years old who received an inactivated influenza vaccine. The chain carries TRBV5-1 and TRBJ2-3, with 9 nucleotides matching TRBD1. This material consisted of PBMCs from blood, taken 11 to 12 days after vaccination. The CDR3 reads CASMMGQGTDTQYF. The DNA of the CDR3 is TGCGCCAGCATGATGGGACAGGGTACAGATACGCAGTATTTT.